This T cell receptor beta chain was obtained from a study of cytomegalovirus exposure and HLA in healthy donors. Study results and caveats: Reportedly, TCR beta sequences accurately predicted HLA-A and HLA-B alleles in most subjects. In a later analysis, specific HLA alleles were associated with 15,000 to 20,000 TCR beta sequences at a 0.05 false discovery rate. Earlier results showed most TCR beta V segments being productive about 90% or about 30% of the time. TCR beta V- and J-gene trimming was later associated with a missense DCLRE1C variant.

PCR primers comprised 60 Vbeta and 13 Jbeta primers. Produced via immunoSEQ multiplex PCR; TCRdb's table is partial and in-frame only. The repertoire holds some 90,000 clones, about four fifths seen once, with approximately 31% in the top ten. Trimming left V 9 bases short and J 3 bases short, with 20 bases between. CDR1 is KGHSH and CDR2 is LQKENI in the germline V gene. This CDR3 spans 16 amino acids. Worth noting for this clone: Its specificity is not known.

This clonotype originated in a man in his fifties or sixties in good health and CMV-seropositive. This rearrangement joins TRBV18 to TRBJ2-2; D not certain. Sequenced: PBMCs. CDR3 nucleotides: TGTGCCAGTCCCATCCTTGGGCAGAGAGACACCGGGGAGCTGTTTTTT. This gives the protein CASPILGQRDTGELFF.